This is a list of T cell receptor beta chains from one sample in a study of blood T cell repertoires in COVID-19. This table comes from immunoSEQ multiplex PCR, and its TCRdb copy is limited to in-frame clones, with some not included. The data show approximately 65,000 clones, about four fifths seen once. The source material was PBMCs or T cells enriched from blood (not recorded which). The receptors here all came from a woman in her 40s with acute COVID-19. Both conserved end residues are trimmed from each CDR3. A D gene is named only where the DNA matches it firmly. The listing skips clone size in some rows; elsewhere it reads once, few, many or a size class.

J gene	clone size	D gene	V gene	CDR3 protein
TRBJ1-5	.	TRBD1	TRBV28	ASTFGGTGSWGNQPQH
TRBJ2-7	.	.	TRBV9	ASSDDISSYEQY
TRBJ2-2	.	.	TRBV11-2	ASSLNRLGGAQPGELF
TRBJ2-1	.	TRBD1	TRBV29-1	SVDGTGANEQF
TRBJ1-3	.	.	TRBV14	ASSQRGGFSGNTIY
TRBJ1-3	few	.	TRBV27	ASSPGAAGNTIY
TRBJ2-2	.	.	TRBV6-9	ASSSQGNGELF
TRBJ2-7	.	TRBD1	TRBV14	ASSPTFGDRGSYEQY
TRBJ1-6	.	.	TRBV6-5	ASRLENYNSPLH
TRBJ1-5	.	.	TRBV2	ASSAEGNQPQH
TRBJ1-2	.	.	TRBV27	ASSLTTGGGYGYT
TRBJ1-2	.	TRBD1	TRBV4-1	ASSHSISIRTDRGGYT
TRBJ2-7	.	.	TRBV5-1	ASSFRSSYEQY
TRBJ1-2	.	.	TRBV27	ASSRRAGKGYGYT
TRBJ2-7	few	.	TRBV6-6	ASSEGLEQY
TRBJ2-2	few	TRBD2	TRBV7-3	ASSSLGLARGDGELF
TRBJ2-5	.	.	TRBV12-3/TRBV12-4	ASSFGGPGARY
TRBJ2-7	.	TRBD2	TRBV18	ASSLSGRSVDEQY
TRBJ1-5	.	TRBD1	TRBV6-5	ASSSGQDNQPQH
TRBJ2-1	.	TRBD1	TRBV28	ASSFWGTGGRNEQF
TRBJ1-2	.	TRBD1	TRBV7-2	ASSSPGTGRIGGYT
TRBJ1-4	.	TRBD1	TRBV4-1	ASSLLTGEWEKLF
TRBJ1-2	.	.	TRBV27	ASSVQGFGYGYT
TRBJ2-1	.	.	TRBV5-1	ASSSGPGAGDNEQF
TRBJ2-6	.	TRBD2	TRBV7-2	ASSFGSGVGGANVLT
TRBJ2-7	.	.	TRBV3-1/TRBV3-2	ASSQASSAYYEQY
TRBJ2-7	.	.	TRBV5-4	ASSLSGVEQY
TRBJ2-1	.	.	TRBV19	ASSQFGTSWGDSNEQF
TRBJ2-3	few	TRBD1	TRBV9	ASSELRQGATASTDTQY
TRBJ2-1	.	.	TRBV6-4	ASSRKGADSYNEQF
TRBJ2-7	.	.	TRBV29-1	SVGRSYEQY
TRBJ1-1	.	.	TRBV6-5	ASREGGALAF
TRBJ1-2	.	.	TRBV28	ASSFPFSGGLDYGYT
TRBJ2-5	once	TRBD1	TRBV27	ASSSRGQGTQY
TRBJ1-1	.	.	TRBV19	ASSILRRPGLMGDTEAF
TRBJ2-7	few	TRBD2	TRBV27	ASSPGTSGSGEQY
TRBJ2-5	.	.	TRBV9	ASSRPEETQY
TRBJ1-1	.	TRBD1	TRBV3-1/TRBV3-2	ASSRDSLYTEAF
TRBJ2-2	.	.	TRBV9	ASNTGVKNTGELF
TRBJ2-1	.	TRBD1	TRBV9	ASSPETGFYNEQF
TRBJ1-2	.	.	TRBV27	ASSLNTGYGYT
TRBJ2-2	.	TRBD2	TRBV11-3	ASSPGTSGEAGELF
TRBJ1-6	.	.	TRBV19	ASSIQRSSYNSPLH
TRBJ2-7	.	.	TRBV11-2	ASSSRGTGHNTYEQY
TRBJ1-1	.	TRBD1	TRBV2	ASRRQGALPDTEAF
TRBJ2-7	.	TRBD1	TRBV27	ASSGQAYEQY
TRBJ2-7	.	.	TRBV28	ASTDYSYEQY
TRBJ2-1	.	TRBD2	TRBV27	ASSSPASGRAKEQF